The TCR beta chain described here comes from a study of T cell changes during pregnancy in multiple sclerosis. TCRdb's table, derived via immunoSEQ multiplex PCR, lists solely in-frame clones and lacks some. The data contain tens of thousands of clones, 80% to 95% of them seen just once; the ten biggest clones take up just under 0.75%. CDR3 length: 16 residues. V was clipped by 1 base and J by 2 bases; unmatched bases: 5. The V gene's germline CDR1 is SEHNR and CDR2 FQNEAQ (reference sequence). The genes are TRBV7-9 and TRBJ2-3; 8 positions match TRBD2. The sequenced sample was CD4+ T cells from peripheral blood mononuclear cells, obtained in the third trimester of pregnancy. This TCR was recovered from a female donor with multiple sclerosis, enrolled in a pregnancy study. The CDR3 DNA follows: TGTGCCAGCAGCTTAGGGGCTAGCGGGTCCACAGATACGCAGTATTTT. It translates to CASSLGASGSTDTQYF.